The next 27 T cell receptor beta chains were all read from a single sample in a study of early T cells in non-severe SARS-CoV-2 infection. MiXCR, run by TCRdb on the 5' RACE reads, gives a single entry per CDR3 protein. The repertoire holds more than 20,000 distinct CDR3 sequences, roughly 4% seen once, with 20% in the top ten. Sequenced input: whole blood. The receptors here all came from an adult who was a healthcare worker with PCR-confirmed SARS-CoV-2 infection or an uninfected control (not recorded which).

This clonotype was picked up a small number of times. The CDR3 is CAIRRAVGLTDTQYF. CDR3 in DNA: TGTGCCATCAGGAGGGCCGTGGGGCTCACAGATACGCAGTATTTT. The gene calls are TRBV10-3 and TRBJ2-3, with D perhaps matching TRBD1 or TRBD2 (5 bases each). Germline V gives CDR1 ENHRY, CDR2 SYGVKD. The CDR3 is made up of 15 amino acids. The germline V and J ends were trimmed by 6 bases and 2 bases, with 15 bases remaining between them.

Ten or more counts support this clonotype. J is TRBJ2-5 and V is TRBV6-2 or TRBV6-3; 11 bases fit TRBD2. CDR1 is MNHEY, CDR2 SVGEGT, per germline. The V and J ends lost 6 bases and 3 bases, in that order; junction bases with no gene match: 3. The CDR3 is 14 amino acids. CDR3 in amino acids: CASRAGLAEETQYF. CDR3 coding DNA: TGTGCCAGCAGAGCGGGACTAGCGGAAGAGACCCAGTACTTC.

This clonotype appeared many times. This chain joins TRBV20-1 and TRBJ2-1; D gene ambiguous. Germline loops: CDR1 DFQATT, CDR2 SNEGSKA (reference sequence). The CDR3 totals 14 residues. V was shortened by 4 bases and J by 1 base, with 11 bases between the two germline ends. CDR3 in DNA: TGCAGTGCTACCGGGCTCGTATCCTACAATGAGCAGTTCTTC. Its translation: CSATGLVSYNEQFF.

This clonotype was found a few times. The chain uses TRBV6-2 or TRBV6-3 and TRBJ2-6; 8 bases agree with TRBD1. In germline, CDR1 is MNHEY, CDR2 SVGEGT. With 7 bases clipped from V and 1 base from J, the junction kept 9 bases outside the gene matches. The CDR3 extends over 17 amino acids. CDR3 bases: TGTGCCAGCACCATCGCGGGACAGGTTTCTGGGGCCAACGTCCTGACTTTC. It codes for CASTIAGQVSGANVLTF.

In its sample, this clonotype was seen many times. This rearrangement joins TRBV29-1 to TRBJ2-3; TRBD2 agrees at 8 bases. The J segment lost 2 bases and the V segment lost 0 bases, leaving 4 bases of the junction unmatched. CDR3 length: 15 amino acids. Germline CDR1 is SQVTM and CDR2 is ANQGSEA. CDR3 coding DNA: TGCAGCGTTGAAGATGTACTAGCGGTCACAGATACGCAGTATTTT. Protein: CSVEDVLAVTDTQYF.

This clonotype was counted ten times or more. This rearrangement joins TRBV5-4 to TRBJ1-1; TRBD1 matches 7 bases. The CDR3 runs to 15 residues. V lost 4 bases, J lost 10 bases, and 16 bases stayed unmatched. Germline V gene sequence: CDR1 SGHNT, CDR2 YYREEE (reference sequence). The CDR3 region is CASSPENRGGRGAFF. The CDR3 DNA sequence: TGTGCCAGCAGCCCGGAGAACAGGGGCGGAAGGGGAGCTTTCTTT.

Many counts were recorded for this clonotype. This rearrangement joins TRBV20-1 to TRBJ2-7, with TRBD1 matching over 8 bases. J lost 2 bases, V lost 4 bases, and 7 bases had no gene match. The CDR3 loop spans 14 amino acids. The germline V gene has CDR1 DFQATT and CDR2 SNEGSKA (reference sequence). The CDR3 spells CSAIPRGQAYEQYF. In DNA form, the CDR3 reads TGCAGTGCTATCCCCAGGGGGCAAGCCTACGAGCAGTACTTC.

This clonotype was seen repeatedly, ten times or more. The chain uses TRBV30 and TRBJ1-2; D gene unclear. The CDR3 covers 12 residues. Germline loops: CDR1 GTSNPN, CDR2 SVGIG (reference sequence). The ends were cut back, 0 bases at V and 7 bases at J, with 9 bases in the middle. This CDR3 reads CAWSVLGVGYTF. The CDR3 nucleotides read TGTGCCTGGAGTGTTCTGGGAGTTGGCTACACCTTC. Based on the CDR3 plus reference TRBV30 and TRBJ1-2, the full variable domain is SQTIHQWPATLVQPVGSPLSLECTVEGTSNPNLYWYRQAAGRGLQLLFYSVGIGQISSEVPQNLSASRPQDRQFILSSKKLLLSDSGFYLCAWSVLGVGYTFGSGTRLTVV.

This clonotype was seen repeatedly, ten times or more. V usage is TRBV20-1 and J usage is TRBJ2-1; D gene uncertain. V was clipped by 0 bases and J by 2 bases, with 11 bases between them. In germline, CDR1 is DFQATT, CDR2 SNEGSKA (reference sequence). The CDR3 has 15 amino acids. This CDR3 reads CSARDSGGPYNEQFF. In DNA, the CDR3 is TGCAGTGCTAGAGATTCCGGCGGCCCCTACAATGAGCAGTTCTTC.

This clonotype was seen repeatedly, ten times or more. The chain carries TRBV5-5 and TRBJ2-1, with TRBD2 matching 15 bases. There are 18 residues in the CDR3. The trim removed 1 base at V and 2 bases at J, leaving 4 bases unmatched. Germline values: CDR1 SGHKS, CDR2 YYEKEE (reference sequence). CDR3 sequence reads: CASSLLGLAGGPYNEQFF. CDR3 DNA sequence: TGTGCCAGCAGCTTGCTCGGACTAGCGGGAGGGCCCTACAATGAGCAGTTCTTC.

This clonotype was seen many times. CDR3 sequence (DNA): TGTGCCAGCAGGAAAGACAGGGCAAAACTTGAAGCTTTCTTT. This encodes CASRKDRAKLEAFF. The rearrangement uses TRBV6-5 and TRBJ1-1; 7 nucleotides align to TRBD1. The junction had 11 bases not matched to a gene; V was cut back by 6 bases and J by 7 bases. The CDR3 covers 14 residues. The V gene's germline CDR1 is MNHEY and CDR2 SVGAGI.

This clonotype has a count of ten or more. This sequence joins TRBV6-5 and TRBJ1-6; TRBD1 aligns across 7 bases. Germline V lookup: CDR1 MNHEY, CDR2 SVGAGI. The CDR3 is made up of 17 amino acids. V lost 10 bases to trimming and J lost 0 bases; unmatched junction nucleotides: 12. The CDR3: CANHRDRPSSYNSPLHF. The CDR3 DNA follows: TGTGCCAACCATAGGGACAGACCGAGCTCCTATAATTCACCCCTCCACTTT.

In its sample, this clonotype was seen a few times. The chain carries TRBV7-2 and TRBJ2-1; 10 nucleotides agree with TRBD1. From germline, CDR1 is SGHTA and CDR2 FQGNSA. The CDR3 has 14 amino acids. V gave up 5 bases and J gave up 7 bases; unmatched junction bases: 5. Written as DNA, the CDR3 is TGTGCCAGCAGCAGACAGGGGGCGGTTAATGAGCAGTTCTTC. Translation gives CASSRQGAVNEQFF.

The table lists this clonotype with many counts. V usage is TRBV6-6 and J usage is TRBJ2-3; TRBD2 agrees at 9 bases. V was clipped by 5 bases and J by 2 bases; unmatched bases: 2. The CDR3 loop spans 14 amino acids. Per the germline V gene, CDR1 is MNHNY and CDR2 is SVGAGI (reference sequence). The CDR3 nucleotides read TGTGCCAGCAGTCTAGCGGGATTCACAGATACGCAGTATTTT. Protein sequence: CASSLAGFTDTQYF.

In this sample, this clonotype turned up many times. This sequence joins TRBV30 and TRBJ1-1; no reliable D call. This CDR3 has 16 amino acids. V lost 0 bases and J 0 bases, leaving 14 bases between the germline ends. Germline CDR1 is GTSNPN and CDR2 is SVGIG (reference sequence). CDR3 sequence: CAWSVWSTVMNTEAFF. CDR3 nucleotides: TGTGCCTGGAGTGTCTGGAGTACAGTCATGAACACTGAAGCTTTCTTT.

This clonotype was seen many times. The chain couples TRBV24-1 to TRBJ2-3; 8 bases fit TRBD1. This CDR3 region has 16 residues. Germline V gene data show CDR1 as KGHDR and CDR2 as SFDVKD. J lost 2 bases, V lost 1 base, and 4 bases had no gene match. The CDR3 sequence: CATSDFGQGLTDTQYF. Written as DNA, the CDR3 is TGTGCCACCAGTGATTTTGGACAGGGACTCACAGATACGCAGTATTTT.

This clonotype appeared a few times. The genes are TRBV12-3 or TRBV12-4 and TRBJ2-1; 10 bases line up with TRBD2. The CDR3 contains 16 residues. Trimming at V came to 5 bases and at J to 7 bases, leaving 11 bases not matched to a gene. DNA for the CDR3: TGTGCCAGCAGTACCTCGGGGAGCGGGAGGGTTAATGAGCAGTTCTTC. This codes for CASSTSGSGRVNEQFF.

This clonotype has at least ten counts. The V gene is TRBV29-1, the J gene TRBJ1-5, with 9 bases matching TRBD1. The CDR3 totals 13 residues. Germline V lookup: CDR1 SQVTM, CDR2 ANQGSEA. V dropped 6 bases and J dropped 2; count of bases not matched to a gene: 2. The chain's CDR3 is CSVQGAGNQPQHF. CDR3 DNA sequence: TGCAGCGTACAGGGGGCTGGCAATCAGCCCCAGCATTTT.

This clonotype was seen repeatedly, ten times or more. The chain combines TRBV5-4 with TRBJ2-3; D may correspond to TRBD1 or TRBD2 (5 bases each). The CDR3 is made up of 15 amino acids. The V gene lost 0 bases and the J gene lost 5 bases, with 13 bases spanning the gap. Germline V lookup: CDR1 SGHNT, CDR2 YYREEE (reference sequence). The CDR3 spells CASSLGGPNRDTQYF. CDR3 DNA sequence: TGTGCCAGCAGCTTGGGGGGACCGAACAGAGATACGCAGTATTTT.

The chain combines TRBV5-1 with TRBJ2-7; a weak D match, TRBD1 (6 bases). The ends were cut back, 2 bases at V and 3 bases at J, with 18 bases in the middle. Germline V gene data show CDR1 as SGHRS and CDR2 as YFSETQ. This CDR3 contains 16 residues. As DNA, the CDR3 is TGCGCCAGCAGCTTATTATCCGGGACACCTAACTACGAGCAGTACTTC. Amino acids: CASSLLSGTPNYEQYF.

This clonotype appeared many times. This chain links TRBV5-1 with TRBJ2-3; 7 bases match TRBD2. This CDR3 is 17 amino acids long. Looked up from germline, CDR1 is SGHRS and CDR2 is YFSETQ. V was pared by 0 bases and J by 0 bases, with 7 bases of the junction left unmatched. The CDR3 nucleotides read TGCGCCAGCAGCTTGGCAGGCGGCGGGAGCAGCACAGATACGCAGTATTTT. Amino acids: CASSLAGGGSSTDTQYF. Full variable domain (remainder filled in from reference TRBV5-1 and TRBJ2-3): KAGVTQTPRYLIKTRGQQVTLSCSPISGHRSVSWYQQTPGQGLQFLFEYFSETQRNKGNFPGRFSGRQFSNSRSEMNVSTLELGDSALYLCASSLAGGGSSTDTQYFGPGTRLTVL.

This clonotype has ten or more counts. This chain connects TRBV28 to TRBJ2-1; no clear D. V lost 3 bases and J lost 6, with 9 bases in between. CDR1 is MDHEN and CDR2 is SYDVKM in the germline V gene. The CDR3 loop spans 13 amino acids. The CDR3 reads CASSLEIGNEQFF. Here the CDR3 DNA reads TGTGCCAGCAGTTTGGAGATCGGCAATGAGCAGTTCTTC.

This clonotype occurred many times. The J gene is TRBJ2-2, the V gene TRBV7-3; TRBD1 aligns across 7 bases. Germline V lookup: CDR1 SGHTA, CDR2 FQGTGA. This CDR3 has 17 amino acids. V lost 0 bases, J lost 0 bases, and 4 bases stayed unmatched. The CDR3 sequence is CASSLTRDRANTGELFF. The CDR3 nucleotides are TGTGCCAGCAGCTTAACAAGGGACAGAGCGAACACCGGGGAGCTGTTTTTT.

This clonotype was seen many times. The chain is built from TRBV18 and TRBJ1-1; perhaps TRBD1 as D (6 bases). Germline assignment: CDR1 KGHSH and CDR2 LQKENI. Trimming removed 6 bases from V and 4 bases from J, with 18 bases in between. The CDR3 runs 15 residues. The DNA of the CDR3 is TGTGCCAGCTCCCCGGGCCAGGGGATTCGCACTGAAGCTTTCTTT. Amino acids: CASSPGQGIRTEAFF.

Many counts were recorded for this clonotype. The chain uses TRBV9 and TRBJ2-7; maybe TRBD2 (5 bases). Trimming cost V 6 bases and J 0 bases, with 10 bases left between them. CDR3 length: 13 amino acids. Germline-derived CDR1 and CDR2 are SGDLS and YYNGEE. CDR3 region: CASNPGFSYEQYF. In nucleotides, the CDR3 is TGTGCCAGCAACCCGGGATTCTCCTACGAGCAGTACTTC.

CDR3 in DNA: TGTGCCAGCAGTGGGAGACAGGGATCCACCGGGGAGCTGTTTTTT. It is translated as CASSGRQGSTGELFF. The rearrangement joins TRBV6-1 to TRBJ2-2, with 7 bases lining up with TRBD1. Trimming removed 4 bases from V and 4 bases from J; junction bases left unmatched: 6. This CDR3 has 15 amino acids. Germline CDR1 MNHNS, CDR2 SASEGT.

This clonotype is classed as medium-sized (0.01 to 0.1%). V usage is TRBV10-3 and J usage is TRBJ1-3; no definite D call. This CDR3 is 15 amino acids long. CDR1 ENHRY and CDR2 SYGVKD come from the germline V gene. Deletions cut 6 bases from V and 0 bases from J, with 12 bases between. CDR3 protein: CAISDLQSSGNTIYF. As DNA, the CDR3 is TGTGCCATCAGCGACCTACAGAGCTCTGGAAACACCATATATTTT.